A single sample gave rise to the 8 T cell receptor beta chains below, sequenced in a study of OX40 agonist ivuxolimab in advanced cancers. TCRdb's copy holds only in-frame clones and misses some; the assay was immunoSEQ multiplex PCR. The table includes about 69,000 clones, more than 70% detected once. The source was CD4+ or CD8+ T cells sorted from blood, collected in a trial of the OX40 agonist ivuxolimab. The source is an adult with an advanced solid tumor such as melanoma, head and neck, liver or kidney cancer.

This chain uses TRBV13 with TRBJ2-7, with 7 bases lining up with TRBD2. Germline CDR1 PRHDT, CDR2 FYEKMQ (reference sequence). This CDR3 has 15 amino acids. J lost 1 base, V lost 5 bases, and 8 bases had no gene match. The CDR3 sequence: CASSQGTILSYEQYF. DNA for the CDR3: TGTGCCAGCAGCCAAGGGACTATCCTATCCTACGAGCAGTACTTC. Supplemented by reference TRBV13 and TRBJ2-7, the full variable domain reads AAGVIQSPRHLIKEKRETATLKCYPIPRHDTVYWYQQGPGQDPQFLISFYEKMQSDKGSIPDRFSAQQFSDYHSELNMSSLELGDSALYFCASSQGTILSYEQYFGPGTRLTVT.

J is TRBJ2-2 and V is TRBV5-6; D ambiguous. This CDR3 comprises 8 residues. Germline V lookup: CDR1 SGHDT, CDR2 YYEEEE. The CDR3 coding sequence is TGTCGCCCCGGGGAGCTGTTTTTT. Its protein product is CRPGELFF.

V and J are TRBV11-1 and TRBJ1-1, with 9 bases fitting TRBD1. J lost 5 bases, V lost 5 bases, and 6 bases had no gene match. Germline V gene sequence: CDR1 SGHAT, CDR2 FQDESV (reference sequence). This CDR3 region has 14 residues. CDR3 region: CASSPDRGWTEAFF. The DNA of the CDR3 is TGTGCCAGCAGCCCCGACAGGGGGTGGACTGAAGCTTTCTTT.

The genes are TRBV18 and TRBJ2-1, with 12 bases aligning to TRBD2. The CDR3 contains 15 residues. Per the germline V gene, CDR1 is KGHSH and CDR2 is LQKENI. Germline trimming cut 5 bases from V and 7 bases from J; bases unmatched to any gene: 6. The CDR3 reads CASSTGLAGTNEQFF. The DNA for the CDR3 is TGTGCCAGCTCAACGGGACTAGCGGGTACTAATGAGCAGTTCTTC.

The rearrangement joins TRBV18 to TRBJ1-3, with D possibly TRBD1 on 5 matching bases. The CDR3 extends over 14 amino acids. The V gene lost 3 bases and the J gene lost 9 bases, with 15 bases spanning the gap. Germline V gives CDR1 KGHSH, CDR2 LQKENI. The CDR3 reads CASSPSQGDGTIYF. The DNA of the CDR3 is TGTGCCAGCTCACCGAGCCAGGGAGACGGCACCATATATTTT. The whole variable domain, remainder taken from reference TRBV18 and TRBJ1-3, is NAGVMQNPRHLVRRRGQEARLRCSPMKGHSHVYWYRQLPEEGLKFMVYLQKENIIDESGMPKERFSAEFPKEGPSILRIQQVVRGDSAAYFCASSPSQGDGTIYFGEGSWLTVV.

The chain is built from TRBV25-1 and TRBJ2-5, with 9 bases that match TRBD1. Germline values: CDR1 MGHDK, CDR2 SYGVNS. The length of the CDR3 is 16 residues. V shed 3 bases and J 2 bases; nucleotides not matched to a gene: 7. CDR3: CASSDYRQGVQETQYF. Written as DNA, the CDR3 is TGTGCCAGCAGTGACTACAGACAGGGGGTACAAGAGACCCAGTACTTC.

The chain couples TRBV5-1 to TRBJ2-1; a possible D gene is TRBD1 (5 bases). Trimming stripped 4 bases from V and 6 bases from J, with 8 bases between. The germline V gene has CDR1 SGHRS and CDR2 YFSETQ. The CDR3 loop spans 12 amino acids. CDR3 coding DNA: TGCGCCAGCAGCCAGGGTGTCAATGAGCAGTTCTTC. Its translation is CASSQGVNEQFF.

This chain uses TRBV18 with TRBJ2-2; 7 nucleotides align to TRBD2. Germline V CDR1 and CDR2: KGHSH, LQKENI. Trimming removed 6 bases from V and 4 bases from J; junction bases left unmatched: 8. The CDR3 is made up of 15 amino acids. The CDR3 DNA is TGTGCCAGCTCTCTAGCGGACCGATTCACCGGGGAGCTGTTTTTT. Translation: CASSLADRFTGELFF.